This entry is about one T cell receptor beta chain. Allocation to cohorts depended on clinical history reported by the participants. The data were obtained in a study of blood T cell repertoires in COVID-19. Study in general: PBMCs, B-cell-depleted T cells, or T cells were the source of the cDNA or gDNA that made up the material.

The CDR3 has 13 amino acids. J lost 4 bases, V lost 7 bases, and 6 bases had no gene match. Sequencing was performed with immunoSEQ multiplex PCR; in TCRdb, only in-frame clones are kept and a portion is missing. The profile covers 150,000 to 200,000 clones, with 65% to 85% appearing a single time and approximately 6% taken by the ten largest. Material for sequencing was PBMCs or T cells enriched from blood (not recorded which). The chain uses TRBV12-3 or TRBV12-4 and TRBJ1-1; TRBD1 agrees at 7 bases. The sequence was obtained from a man aged 35-49 years who had recovered from COVID-19. CDR3 region: CASMVTGVTEAFF. CDR3 coding DNA: TGTGCCAGCATGGTAACAGGGGTCACTGAAGCTTTCTTT.